Listed below are T cell receptor beta chains from one sample, sequenced in a study of T cell changes during pregnancy in multiple sclerosis. Libraries were prepared by immunoSEQ multiplex PCR; TCRdb keeps only in-frame clonotypes and omits some of them. The data contain about 100,000 clones, around 92% of them seen just once; the ten biggest clones take up 1.5% to 2.5%. The sequenced sample was peripheral blood, obtained after pregnancy. The source is a female donor with multiple sclerosis, enrolled in a pregnancy study. Both conserved end residues are part of each CDR3. A D gene is named only where the DNA matches it firmly. Rows give clone size only sometimes, using once, few, many, or a class for an expanded clone.

DNA | CDR3 | V | size | J | D
TGTGCCAGCAAGGCGGGAGCCTACGAGCAGTACTTC | CASKAGAYEQYF | TRBV2 | . | TRBJ2-7 | TRBD2
TGTGCCACTTCGACCTCGGGCTATGGCTACACCTTC | CATSTSGYGYTF | TRBV6-1 | . | TRBJ1-2 | .
TGTGCCAGTAGGGGTCGACAGGGAAGCTCCTACGAGCAGTACTTC | CASRGRQGSSYEQYF | TRBV19 | once | TRBJ2-7 | TRBD1
TGTGCCACCAGCAGAGGGACTGAGAACACTGAAGCTTTCTTT | CATSRGTENTEAFF | TRBV15 | . | TRBJ1-1 | .
TGTGCCAGCACCGCCGGGACAGCAGGAGCCGGGGAGCTGTTTTTT | CASTAGTAGAGELFF | TRBV9 | . | TRBJ2-2 | TRBD1
TGTGCCAGCAGCTTGGTAGGGCCACAGGTTGGCTACACCTTC | CASSLVGPQVGYTF | TRBV5-4 | . | TRBJ1-2 | .
TGTGCCAGCAGCGTAGCTACGGGGGGGGGTTCTGAAGCTTTCTTT | CASSVATGGGSEAFF | TRBV9 | . | TRBJ1-1 | .
TGTGCCAGCAGTTCTAGCGGGCTTTACAATGAGCAGTTCTTC | CASSSSGLYNEQFF | TRBV6-1 | . | TRBJ2-1 | TRBD2
TGTGCCAGCAGCCACCAGTCCGGCGGCGACGAGCAGTACTTC | CASSHQSGGDEQYF | TRBV7-8 | . | TRBJ2-7 | .
TGCGCCAGCAGCCCCACCGGACAGGGGATGGCCTCCGAGCAGTACTTC | CASSPTGQGMASEQYF | TRBV5-1 | . | TRBJ2-7 | TRBD1
TGTGCCAGCAGTGAAGGTTCAGGGGGGGATACGCAGTATTTT | CASSEGSGGDTQYF | TRBV6-4 | . | TRBJ2-3 | .
TGTGCCAGCAGTGATGGGCAGTATGAAGCTTTCTTT | CASSDGQYEAFF | TRBV2 | . | TRBJ1-1 | .
TGTGCCAGCAGCGATAGCGGGGGGGTTAGGGAGACCCAGTACTTC | CASSDSGGVRETQYF | TRBV5-4 | . | TRBJ2-5 | TRBD2
TGTGCCAGCAGCCCCGGACAGGGTTGGAGGATGAACACTGAAGCTTTCTTT | CASSPGQGWRMNTEAFF | TRBV5-5 | once | TRBJ1-1 | TRBD1
TGCGCCAGCAGCTTGGGCCGGGAAGGATATGGCTACACCTTC | CASSLGREGYGYTF | TRBV5-1 | . | TRBJ1-2 | .
TGCGCCAGCAGCTCCCGACAGAAGAACACCGGGGAGCTGTTTTTT | CASSSRQKNTGELFF | TRBV4-1 | . | TRBJ2-2 | .
TGTGCCAGCAGCGAGGGACTAGCGTCCGGGGAGCTGTTTTTT | CASSEGLASGELFF | TRBV5-4 | . | TRBJ2-2 | TRBD2
TGTGCTAGTGGTTTGGCAGGGAAGAACACTGAAGCTTTCTTT | CASGLAGKNTEAFF | TRBV12-5 | . | TRBJ1-1 | .
TGTGCCAGCAGTGAATCGGGGACAGCCTACGAGCAGTACTTC | CASSESGTAYEQYF | TRBV25-1 | . | TRBJ2-7 | TRBD1
TGCGCCAGCAGCCAAGTCCCCAGCGGCCAAGAGACCCAGTACTTC | CASSQVPSGQETQYF | TRBV4-1 | . | TRBJ2-5 | .
TGTGCCAGCAGACCCTACCGACAGGGCCACAATTCACCCCTCCACTTT | CASRPYRQGHNSPLHF | TRBV7-8 | few | TRBJ1-6 | TRBD1
TGTGCCAGCAGTTTAACGGCAGGGTCCACGGAGGGCTACACCTTC | CASSLTAGSTEGYTF | TRBV27 | . | TRBJ1-2 | .
TGCGCCAGCACCCCGGCGGAGGAAGCTAACTATGGCTACACCTTC | CASTPAEEANYGYTF | TRBV4-1 | . | TRBJ1-2 | .
TGTGCCAGCAGCGCTCAGGTGTCCTCCTACGAGCAGTACTTC | CASSAQVSSYEQYF | TRBV9 | . | TRBJ2-7 | .
TGTGCCAGTAGTGTCTCAGGTCGGGCTCGGGGTGGCTACACCTTC | CASSVSGRARGGYTF | TRBV6-5 | once | TRBJ1-2 | .
TGTGCCAGCAGGTCGGCTAGCGGGAGGGGAGAGCAGTTCTTC | CASRSASGRGEQFF | TRBV27 | . | TRBJ2-1 | TRBD2
TGTGCCAGCTCACCGGGAACTAGCGGGTCGTACGTATCCTACAATGAGCAGTTCTTC | CASSPGTSGSYVSYNEQFF | TRBV18 | . | TRBJ2-1 | TRBD2
TGCGCCAGCAGCTTCGGGACAGATTATAGCTCCTACGAGCAGTACTTC | CASSFGTDYSSYEQYF | TRBV5-1 | . | TRBJ2-7 | TRBD1
TGTGCCAGCAGCTTGTCCCGGGACTACAATGAGCAGTTCTTC | CASSLSRDYNEQFF | TRBV7-9 | . | TRBJ2-1 | .
TGTGCCTGGAGTATCCTCAGGGCAACCGCCTACGAGCAGTACTTC | CAWSILRATAYEQYF | TRBV30 | . | TRBJ2-7 | .
TGTGCCAGCAGCTTCCAGGGGTTCCCCTACTACGAGCAGTACTTC | CASSFQGFPYYEQYF | TRBV7-9 | once | TRBJ2-7 | .
TGCGCCAGCGGCAGGCAGGGAGGCTCTGAAAAACTGTTTTTT | CASGRQGGSEKLFF | TRBV5-1 | . | TRBJ1-4 | .
TGTGCCAGCAGCCCGTACGGAGGAGGGGTACTAATTTCCTACGAGCAGTACTTC | CASSPYGGGVLISYEQYF | TRBV11-3 | . | TRBJ2-7 | .
TGTGCCAGCACCCCCCGGGGGTCCATGAACACTGAAGCTTTCTTT | CASTPRGSMNTEAFF | TRBV6-5 | . | TRBJ1-1 | .
TGTGCCAGTAGTAGGGGACAGGGGCCCACCTACGAGCAGTACTTC | CASSRGQGPTYEQYF | TRBV19 | . | TRBJ2-7 | TRBD1
TGTGCCAGCAGCTTAGTTATTTCTAGCGATGAAGCCTACGAGCAGTACTTC | CASSLVISSDEAYEQYF | TRBV7-9 | . | TRBJ2-7 | .
TGTGCCTGGAGTACCGACAGGGGAGAGACCCAGTACTTC | CAWSTDRGETQYF | TRBV30 | . | TRBJ2-5 | TRBD1
TGCAGCGCCTCGACAGGGGCGACTTTCTATGGCTACACCTTC | CSASTGATFYGYTF | TRBV29-1 | once | TRBJ1-2 | TRBD1
TGCGCCAGCAGCCTCGGGACTAGAAGAGATACGCAGTATTTT | CASSLGTRRDTQYF | TRBV4-1 | . | TRBJ2-3 | TRBD2
TGCGCCAGCTCCCGGGACACCGCTAACTATGGCTACACCTTC | CASSRDTANYGYTF | TRBV5-1 | few | TRBJ1-2 | .
TGTGCCAGCAGCGGGACAGATAGCAATCAGCCCCAGCATTTT | CASSGTDSNQPQHF | TRBV9 | . | TRBJ1-5 | .
TGTGCCAGCAGCCCCGGCCCGGGGAATCAGCCCCAGCATTTT | CASSPGPGNQPQHF | TRBV6-6 | . | TRBJ1-5 | .
TGTGCCAGCAGCCCTCGGGAGGGGCCCTACAATGAGCAGTTCTTC | CASSPREGPYNEQFF | TRBV11-3 | . | TRBJ2-1 | TRBD2
TGTGCCAGCACTCAAAGGACTAGCGGTCCGGGGGATGAGCAGTTCTTC | CASTQRTSGPGDEQFF | TRBV2 | . | TRBJ2-1 | TRBD2
TGTGCCAGCAGCAGGGCCTCCCCCTACGAGCAGTACTTC | CASSRASPYEQYF | TRBV27 | . | TRBJ2-7 | .
TGTGCCAGCAGCCAAGAAACTAGCGGTAGCACAGATACGCAGTATTTT | CASSQETSGSTDTQYF | TRBV4-2 | . | TRBJ2-3 | TRBD2
TGTGCCAGCAGCCAGATACAGGGTGGCGAGCAGTACTTC | CASSQIQGGEQYF | TRBV4-2 | . | TRBJ2-7 | .
TGCGCCAGCAGCTTAAAACAGGGATTTTACGAGCAGTACTTC | CASSLKQGFYEQYF | TRBV5-1 | . | TRBJ2-7 | .
TGTGCCAGCAGCTCCCCGGGACTAGCGGGGTATGAGCAGTTCTTC | CASSSPGLAGYEQFF | TRBV7-9 | . | TRBJ2-1 | TRBD2
TGTGCCACGAAACAGGGGACAGATAGCAATCAGCCCCAGCATTTT | CATKQGTDSNQPQHF | TRBV2 | . | TRBJ1-5 | TRBD1
TGTGCCAGCAGCTTAGATGGTTTCCAGGGGATCCCCTACGAGCAGTACTTC | CASSLDGFQGIPYEQYF | TRBV11-2 | once | TRBJ2-7 | .
TGCAGCGTTGGACCGGGACACAACACCGGGGAGCTGTTTTTT | CSVGPGHNTGELFF | TRBV29-1 | once | TRBJ2-2 | .
TGTGCCAGCAGTTTCCGAGGACAGGCTAATTCACCCCTCCACTTT | CASSFRGQANSPLHF | TRBV27 | once | TRBJ1-6 | TRBD1